The rows below give T cell receptor beta chains drawn from one sample of a study of blood T cells in healthy people across ages. TCRdb re-analysed the 5' RACE reads in MiXCR, keeping a single row per CDR3 protein. The data contain around 820,000 distinct CDR3 sequences, just under 25% of them singletons. This sample also belongs to another study, concerning T cells of mothers and their children.

Sequenced sample: blood. The origin of the receptors is a boy between 10 and 17 years old in good health. CDR3s include the opening cysteine and the closing phenylalanine or tryptophan. D genes are given only for firm matches. The size entry is marked missing in some rows and otherwise reads once, few, many or a size class.

J gene,D gene,clone size,V gene,CDR3 DNA,CDR3 protein
TRBJ2-1,TRBD2,NA,TRBV4-1,TGCGCCAGCAGCCAAACTAGCGGGAGTGAGCAGTTCTTC,CASSQTSGSEQFF
TRBJ2-5,TRBD1,many,TRBV7-2,TGTGCCAGCAGCCTCGGGACAGGCGAGACCCAGTACTTC,CASSLGTGETQYF
TRBJ1-2,NA,NA,TRBV3-1,TGTGCCAGCAGCCCCTACAGGGAGGCGTCCTATGGCTACACCTTC,CASSPYREASYGYTF
TRBJ2-5,NA,NA,TRBV5-5,TGTGCCAGCAGCTTGGCCATACGGTCGGGGACCCAGTACTTC,CASSLAIRSGTQYF
TRBJ2-5,NA,NA,TRBV4-3,TGCGCCAGCAGCCAGGACCAACTAGGGGAAGAGACCCAGTACTTC,CASSQDQLGEETQYF
TRBJ2-1,TRBD2,few,TRBV15,TGTGCCACCAGCACCGGGATAGCGGGGCAACGCTACAATGAGCAGTTCTTC,CATSTGIAGQRYNEQFF
TRBJ2-2,NA,few,TRBV6-5,TGTGCCAGCAGTTGGGACCGGGACTTTAGGTTCACCGGGGAGCTGTTTTTT,CASSWDRDFRFTGELFF
TRBJ2-1,NA,few,TRBV18,TGTGCCAGCTCACTCACCCCGGGCGCGGATGAGCAGTTCTTC,CASSLTPGADEQFF
TRBJ2-7,NA,NA,TRBV5-1,TGCGCCAGCAGCCTCCTGGACACGGAAGCCTACGAGCAGTACTTC,CASSLLDTEAYEQYF
TRBJ2-6,NA,NA,TRBV29-1,TGCAGCGTTGAAAATATGGGCAGGGAGATAGCTGGGGCCAACGTCCTGACTTTC,CSVENMGREIAGANVLTF
TRBJ1-2,NA,few,TRBV12-3/TRBV12-4,TGTGCCACTCCACTCTTGCCTCGGGGCTACACCTTC,CATPLLPRGYTF
TRBJ1-1,NA,few,TRBV7-2,TGTGCCAGCAGCTTACTGGTCGGGAGAGGCACTGAAGCTTTCTTT,CASSLLVGRGTEAFF
TRBJ2-7,TRBD2,NA,TRBV20-1,TGCAGTGCCCGGGATTTAGCGGGGATCTACGAGCAGTACTTC,CSARDLAGIYEQYF
TRBJ1-2,NA,few,TRBV4-3,TGCGCCAGCAGCAGTAGGGCCGGACAGTATGGCTACACCTTC,CASSSRAGQYGYTF
TRBJ1-1,NA,NA,TRBV21-1,TGTGCCAGCCGTCCCACCATCACCAGAATATACACTGAAGCTTTCTTT,CASRPTITRIYTEAFF
TRBJ1-2,NA,NA,TRBV29-1,TGCAGCGTTGCAGTCGCGCAGGGCGTCTACACCTTC,CSVAVAQGVYTF
TRBJ1-6,TRBD1,once,TRBV6-1,TGTGCCAGCAGGCGACAGGGGAGCTCCTATAATTCACCCCTCCACTTT,CASRRQGSSYNSPLHF
TRBJ1-4,NA,NA,TRBV6-2/TRBV6-3,TGTGCCAGCTCCACGTATGCGGGCGGTGAACCGTTTTTT,CASSTYAGGEPFF
TRBJ2-3,NA,few,TRBV25-1,TGTGCCAGCAGTCGCGGAGGGGCAGATACGCAGTATTTT,CASSRGGADTQYF
TRBJ2-7,TRBD1,NA,TRBV20-1,TGCAGTGCGCGGACAGGCGCCTTCTACGAGCAGTACTTC,CSARTGAFYEQYF
TRBJ2-7,NA,NA,TRBV2,TGTGCCAGCATCCCCGGAGGGACGGAATCCTACGAGCAGTACTTC,CASIPGGTESYEQYF
TRBJ2-7,TRBD2,few,TRBV9,TGTGCCAGCAGCGTCTCGGGGGGAACCACCTACGAGCAGTACTTC,CASSVSGGTTYEQYF
TRBJ1-2,NA,NA,TRBV7-9,TGTGCCAGCAGCACCACAGGGTTGGACTATGGCTACACCTTC,CASSTTGLDYGYTF
TRBJ1-5,TRBD1,many,TRBV3-1,TGTGCCAGCAGCGAGGGGACAGAGCCATATCAGCCCCAGCATTTT,CASSEGTEPYQPQHF
TRBJ2-7,NA,NA,TRBV18,TGTGCCAGCTCACTTTCGCAGGAGGTGGATGAGCAGTACTTC,CASSLSQEVDEQYF
TRBJ2-5,TRBD1,NA,TRBV2,TGTGCCAGCAGTGAAGCGCAGACAGGGGTGGAGACCCAGTACTTC,CASSEAQTGVETQYF
TRBJ2-6,NA,NA,TRBV4-3,TGCGCCAGCAGCCAAGATTCTTCCATCTCTGGGGCCAACGTCCTGACTTTC,CASSQDSSISGANVLTF
TRBJ2-5,NA,few,TRBV7-2,TGTGCCAGCAGCCGTTTCACTGGCGGGACCCAGTACTTC,CASSRFTGGTQYF
TRBJ2-7,NA,many,TRBV20-1,TGCAGTGCTAGAGATAGCTACGAGCAGTACTTC,CSARDSYEQYF
TRBJ1-4,NA,NA,TRBV7-8,TGTGCCAGCAGCTTAGATACAATGGAGGAAAAACTGTTTTTT,CASSLDTMEEKLFF
TRBJ2-7,TRBD1,NA,TRBV4-1,TGCGCCAGCAGCCGGGGACAGGGTCCCCGCGAGGCTTACGAGCAGTACTTC,CASSRGQGPREAYEQYF
TRBJ1-5,TRBD1,NA,TRBV28,TGTGCCAGCAGTTCCCGGGACAGGGCCGGCAATCAGCCCCAGCATTTT,CASSSRDRAGNQPQHF
TRBJ2-4,NA,few,TRBV28,TGTGCCAGCAGTGACCGGGCCGGAAACATTCAGTACTTC,CASSDRAGNIQYF
TRBJ2-5,TRBD2,few,TRBV28,TGTGCCAGCGGTTTCATACGGGAGGTGGGGGAGACCCAGTACTTC,CASGFIREVGETQYF
TRBJ2-5,NA,NA,TRBV12-3/TRBV12-4,TGTGCCGGCAGTTCAAACACCGAAGAGACCCAGTACTTC,CAGSSNTEETQYF
TRBJ1-4,NA,few,TRBV6-2/TRBV6-3,TGTGCCAGCAGGACAGCCTTATTGGAAAAACTGTTTTTT,CASRTALLEKLFF
TRBJ1-2,TRBD1,many,TRBV9,TGTGCCAGCAGCGTTAACCCGGGACAGTATGGCTACACCTTC,CASSVNPGQYGYTF
TRBJ2-1,TRBD1,few,TRBV9,TGTGCCAGCAGCGTAATCGGGACAGGGGGGATCAATGAGCAGTTCTTC,CASSVIGTGGINEQFF
TRBJ2-4,TRBD1,NA,TRBV5-6,TGTGCCAGCAGCGTACCGACGACAGGGTCCAAAAACATTCAGTACTTC,CASSVPTTGSKNIQYF
TRBJ2-5,NA,few,TRBV7-9,TGTGCCAGCAGCACTCCCGGGGGCCAAGAGACCCAGTACTTC,CASSTPGGQETQYF
TRBJ2-7,TRBD2,NA,TRBV6-2/TRBV6-3,TGTGCCAGCAGTTACGAGAGACTAGCGGGGTCACACGGGAACGAGCAGTACTTC,CASSYERLAGSHGNEQYF
TRBJ2-5,NA,many,TRBV29-1,TGCAGCGTGGTCGGGCTCCAAGAGACCCAGTACTTC,CSVVGLQETQYF
TRBJ2-1,NA,few,TRBV18,TGTGCCAGCTCACCATCCGTCTACAATGAGCAGTTCTTC,CASSPSVYNEQFF
TRBJ2-5,NA,few,TRBV3-1,TGTGCCTGCAGCCAAAAACGGGATCAAGAGACCCAGTACTTC,CACSQKRDQETQYF
TRBJ1-5,NA,few,TRBV29-1,TGCAGCGCCCCCCGGGGGACCTTCAATCAGCCCCAGCATTTT,CSAPRGTFNQPQHF
TRBJ2-3,TRBD1,NA,TRBV11-2,TGTGCCAGCAAAGCCGTCCTCGGACAGGGGGGCACAGATACGCAGTATTTT,CASKAVLGQGGTDTQYF
TRBJ2-7,TRBD1,NA,TRBV5-1,TGCGCCAGCAGCTTGGAAGTGTCGGGACAGATCGACGAGCAGTACTTC,CASSLEVSGQIDEQYF
TRBJ2-2,TRBD1,few,TRBV20-1,TGCAGTGCAAAGACCAGCCGGGACAGGGTTACCGGGGAGCTGTTTTTT,CSAKTSRDRVTGELFF
TRBJ2-7,TRBD1,NA,TRBV7-8,TGTGCCAGCAGCTCGAGACAGGGGATAAACTACGAGCAGTACTTC,CASSSRQGINYEQYF
TRBJ2-3,TRBD2,once,TRBV25-1,TGTGCCAGCAACCAGCGGGAGGCAGATACGCAGTATTTT,CASNQREADTQYF
TRBJ2-7,TRBD1,few,TRBV29-1,TGCAGCGTTGAAACGACAGGGTTCCCAGGGGAGCAGTACTTC,CSVETTGFPGEQYF
TRBJ2-6,NA,NA,TRBV5-1,TGCGCCAGCAGCCCGGTTGTGGGGGCGGGTGGGGCCAACGTCCTGACTTTC,CASSPVVGAGGANVLTF
TRBJ2-7,TRBD1,NA,TRBV7-2,TGTGCCAGCAGCACCAGGACAGGGGGCAACGAGCAGTACTTC,CASSTRTGGNEQYF
TRBJ2-5,NA,NA,TRBV3-1,TGTGCCAGCAGCCAAGCGGCCAGCGGGCAAGAGACCCAGTACTTC,CASSQAASGQETQYF
TRBJ2-5,NA,NA,TRBV6-6,TGTGCCAGCAGTTACCTGGGGGAGCAAGAGACCCAGTACTTC,CASSYLGEQETQYF
TRBJ2-7,NA,few,TRBV11-2,TGTGCCAGCAGCTTAGAGGCTGGGACAAAAGGCTACGAGCAGTACTTC,CASSLEAGTKGYEQYF
TRBJ2-3,NA,few,TRBV29-1,TGCAGCGTTGAAGTCAGGACACAAAAAAGCACAGATACGCAGTATTTT,CSVEVRTQKSTDTQYF
TRBJ2-1,NA,NA,TRBV7-6,TGTGCCAGCAGCGACTCGCAGAGCTCCTACAATGAGCAGTTCTTC,CASSDSQSSYNEQFF
TRBJ1-2,NA,NA,TRBV7-9,TGTGCCAGCACCCACGATCTAGCTTCAGGAGATGGCTACACCTTC,CASTHDLASGDGYTF
TRBJ2-7,TRBD2,NA,TRBV20-1,TGCAGTGCTATTCGGGACTACCTCTCCTACGAGCAGTACTTC,CSAIRDYLSYEQYF